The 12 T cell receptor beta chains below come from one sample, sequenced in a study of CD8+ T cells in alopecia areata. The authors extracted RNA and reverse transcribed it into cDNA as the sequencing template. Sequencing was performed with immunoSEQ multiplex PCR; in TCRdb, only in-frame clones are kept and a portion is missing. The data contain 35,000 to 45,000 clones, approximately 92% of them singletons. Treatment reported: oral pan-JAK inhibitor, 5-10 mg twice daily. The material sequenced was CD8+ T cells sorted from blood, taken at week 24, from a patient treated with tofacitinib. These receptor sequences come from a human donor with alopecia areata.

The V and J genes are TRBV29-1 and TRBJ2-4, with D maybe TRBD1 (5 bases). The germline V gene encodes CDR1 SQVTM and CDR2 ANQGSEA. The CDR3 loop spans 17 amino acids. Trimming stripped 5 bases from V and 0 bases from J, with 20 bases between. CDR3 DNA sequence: TGCAGCGTTTGGGGCCTTCGCGTGTTGATAGCCAAAAACATTCAGTACTTC. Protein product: CSVWGLRVLIAKNIQYF. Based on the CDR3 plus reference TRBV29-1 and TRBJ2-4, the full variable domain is SAVISQKPSRDICQRGTSLTIQCQVDSQVTMMFWYRQQPGQSLTLIATANQGSEATYESGFVIDKFPISRPNLTFSTLTVSNMSPEDSSIYLCSVWGLRVLIAKNIQYFGAGTRLSVL.

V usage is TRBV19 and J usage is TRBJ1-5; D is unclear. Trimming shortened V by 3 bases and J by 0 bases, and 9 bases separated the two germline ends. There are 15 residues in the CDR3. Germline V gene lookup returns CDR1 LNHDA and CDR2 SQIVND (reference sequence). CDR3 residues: CASSISEYSNQPQHF. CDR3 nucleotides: TGTGCCAGTAGTATTTCGGAGTATAGCAATCAGCCCCAGCATTTT.

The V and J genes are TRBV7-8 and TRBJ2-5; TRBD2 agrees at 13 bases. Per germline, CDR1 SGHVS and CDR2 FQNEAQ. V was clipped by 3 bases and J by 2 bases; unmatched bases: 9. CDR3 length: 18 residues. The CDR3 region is CASSLRPGLAGAQETQYF. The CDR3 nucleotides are TGTGCCAGCAGCTTGAGGCCTGGACTAGCGGGGGCTCAAGAGACCCAGTACTTC.

As DNA, the CDR3 is TGCGCCAGCAGCCCTGGGACTGGCAAAAACATTCAGTACTTC. Translated: CASSPGTGKNIQYF. V is TRBV5-1 and J is TRBJ2-4; perhaps TRBD2 as D (6 bases). Trimming cost V 4 bases and J 3 bases, with 11 bases left between them. Germline values: CDR1 SGHRS, CDR2 YFSETQ. The CDR3 is made up of 14 amino acids.

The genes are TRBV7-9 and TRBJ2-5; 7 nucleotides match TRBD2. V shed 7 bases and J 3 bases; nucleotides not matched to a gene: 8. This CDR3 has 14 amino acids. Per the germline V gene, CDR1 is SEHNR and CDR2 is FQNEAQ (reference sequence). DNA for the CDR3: TGTGCCAGCACGCCGGGACTAACCAAAGAGACCCAGTACTTC. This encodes CASTPGLTKETQYF.

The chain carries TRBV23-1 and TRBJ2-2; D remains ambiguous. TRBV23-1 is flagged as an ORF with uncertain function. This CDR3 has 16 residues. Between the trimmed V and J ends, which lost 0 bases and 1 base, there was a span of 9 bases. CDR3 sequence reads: CASSQSTGQNTGELFF. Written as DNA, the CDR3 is TGCGCCAGCAGTCAATCGACGGGCCAGAACACCGGGGAGCTGTTTTTT.

CDR3 residues: CSVVGVDSYEQYF. The DNA of the CDR3 is TGCAGCGTTGTTGGTGTAGATTCCTACGAGCAGTACTTC. The rearrangement joins TRBV29-1 to TRBJ2-7, with D unclear. Trimming left V 4 bases short and J 1 base short, with 11 bases between. CDR1 and CDR2 from the germline V gene are SQVTM and ANQGSEA. The CDR3 spans 13 residues.

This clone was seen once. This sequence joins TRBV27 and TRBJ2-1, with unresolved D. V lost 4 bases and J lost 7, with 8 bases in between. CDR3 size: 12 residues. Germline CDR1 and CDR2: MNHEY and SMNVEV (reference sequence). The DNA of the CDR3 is TGTGCCAGCAGTTACCTGGGGAATGAGCAGTTCTTC. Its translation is CASSYLGNEQFF.

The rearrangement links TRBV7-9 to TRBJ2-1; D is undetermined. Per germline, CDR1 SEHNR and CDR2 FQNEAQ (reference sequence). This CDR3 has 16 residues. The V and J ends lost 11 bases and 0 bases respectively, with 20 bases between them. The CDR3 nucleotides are TGTGCCGGCAACGGTCCCGGCCGGAGCTCCTACAATGAGCAGTTCTTC. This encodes CAGNGPGRSSYNEQFF.

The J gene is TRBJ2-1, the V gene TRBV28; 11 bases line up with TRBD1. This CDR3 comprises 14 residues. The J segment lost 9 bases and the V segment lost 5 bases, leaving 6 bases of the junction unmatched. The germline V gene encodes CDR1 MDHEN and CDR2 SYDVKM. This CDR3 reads CASSKPGQGGEQFF. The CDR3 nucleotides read TGTGCCAGCAGTAAACCGGGACAGGGGGGTGAGCAGTTCTTC.

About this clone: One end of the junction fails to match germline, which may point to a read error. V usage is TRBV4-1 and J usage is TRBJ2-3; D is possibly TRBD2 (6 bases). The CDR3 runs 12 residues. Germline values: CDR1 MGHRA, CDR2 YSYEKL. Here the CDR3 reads CASSQDGSLRDF. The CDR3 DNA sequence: TGCGCCAGCAGCCAAGACGGGAGCCTCCGGGATTTT.

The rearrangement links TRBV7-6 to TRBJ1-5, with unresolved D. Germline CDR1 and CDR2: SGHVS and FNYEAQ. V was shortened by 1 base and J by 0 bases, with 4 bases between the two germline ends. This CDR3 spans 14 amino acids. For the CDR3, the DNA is TGTGCCAGCAGCTTAGGACATAGCAATCAGCCCCAGCATTTT. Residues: CASSLGHSNQPQHF.